Sequencing of this TCR beta chain was carried out in a study of blood T cell repertoires in COVID-19. For the study at large: T cells, B-cell-depleted T cells, or PBMCs provided the cDNA or gDNA that served as material.

Trimming cost V 1 base and J 0 bases, with 5 bases left between them. Germline V gene data show CDR1 as SGHDT and CDR2 as YYEEEE. This CDR3 has 15 residues. Profiled with immunoSEQ multiplex PCR; TCRdb holds only in-frame clones, not every one. The data show 95,000 to 150,000 clones, roughly 85% seen once. The chain recombines TRBV5-6 with TRBJ2-6; D not resolved. The sample was peripheral blood. The clonotype originates from a woman over 75 with acute or convalescent COVID-19. As DNA, the CDR3 is TGTGCCAGCAGCTTGAAGAGCTCTGGGGCCAACGTCCTGACTTTC. Its translation: CASSLKSSGANVLTF.